One and the same sample provided the 4 T cell receptor beta chains below, sequenced in a study of graft-versus-host responses after intestinal transplantation. The repertoire was sequenced with immunoSEQ multiplex PCR; TCRdb's copy has only in-frame clones and lacks some. The profile covers about 98,000 clones, with roughly 82% appearing a single time and more than 1.4% taken by the ten largest. Source: PBMCs, taken 255 days after intestinal transplant. These receptors were collected from a human patient who received an intestinal transplant, so some T cells may come from the graft donor.

The chain links TRBV19 to TRBJ2-1, with 7 bases matching TRBD2. J gave up 8 bases and V 1 base, and 8 bases lay outside the gene matches. The length of the CDR3 is 15 residues. Germline loops: CDR1 LNHDA, CDR2 SQIVND (reference sequence). The CDR3 DNA follows: TGTGCCAGTAGTATAGTTCCGGGAGGAATAGATGAGCAGTTCTTC. It is translated as CASSIVPGGIDEQFF. Filled out from reference TRBV19 and TRBJ2-1, the complete variable domain reads DGGITQSPKYLFRKEGQNVTLSCEQNLNHDAMYWYRQDPGQGLRLIYYSQIVNDFQKGDIAEGYSVSREKKESFPLTVTSAQKNPTAFYLCASSIVPGGIDEQFFGPGTRLTVL.

The V gene is TRBV7-2, the J gene TRBJ2-3; 8 positions agree with TRBD2. Germline CDR1 is SGHTA and CDR2 is FQGNSA. The CDR3 totals 16 residues. With 0 bases clipped from V and 2 bases from J, the junction kept 4 bases outside the gene matches. CDR3 loop: CASSLAAGGHTDTQYF. As DNA, the CDR3 is TGTGCCAGCAGCTTAGCGGCGGGGGGCCACACAGATACGCAGTATTTT.

This clone has just one count. This sequence joins TRBV27 and TRBJ1-2, with 10 bases matching TRBD1. V dropped 6 bases and J dropped 7; count of bases not matched to a gene: 11. Germline V gene lookup returns CDR1 MNHEY and CDR2 SMNVEV (reference sequence). The CDR3 sequence is 15 residues long. CDR3 sequence: CASSLKGQGVSGYTF. As DNA, the CDR3 is TGTGCCAGCAGCCTTAAAGGACAGGGGGTGTCTGGCTACACCTTC.

This clone was counted once. The chain uses TRBV30 and TRBJ1-2; D perhaps matches TRBD1 (5 bases). The CDR3 is 11 residues long. V lost 2 bases and J 6 bases, leaving 7 bases between the germline ends. Per the germline V gene, CDR1 is GTSNPN and CDR2 is SVGIG (reference sequence). The CDR3 DNA follows: TGTGCCTGGAGTTGGGGGGATGGCTACACCTTC. This codes for CAWSWGDGYTF.